The rows below give T cell receptor beta chains drawn from one sample of a study of cytomegalovirus exposure and HLA in healthy donors. Method: immunoSEQ multiplex PCR; TCRdb's copy keeps in-frame clones and lacks some. The sample shows about 62,000 clones, 87% of them seen only once. The sample consisted of PBMCs. Receptors were obtained from a man aged 18-30 years in good health and CMV-seronegative. CDR3s include the opening cysteine and the closing phenylalanine or tryptophan. The D gene is left open where the match is weak. Clone size is shown for a subset of rows, as once, few, many or a class of expanded clone.

V	J	size	D	CDR3	DNA
TRBV9	TRBJ1-1	-	TRBD1	CASSVFPTGVNTEAFF	TGTGCCAGCAGCGTGTTTCCGACAGGGGTGAACACTGAAGCTTTCTTT
TRBV19	TRBJ1-5	-	TRBD1	CASSLGTGINQPQHF	TGTGCCAGTAGTCTCGGGACAGGGATCAATCAGCCCCAGCATTTT
TRBV4-1	TRBJ2-1	few	TRBD2	CASSQEGLAGPSEQFF	TGCGCCAGCAGCCAAGAGGGACTAGCGGGTCCCAGCGAGCAGTTCTTC
TRBV7-9	TRBJ2-2	-	-	CASSWDTTGELFF	TGTGCCAGCAGCTGGGACACTACCGGGGAGCTGTTTTTT
TRBV4-1	TRBJ2-7	-	TRBD2	CASSQDAGGVYEQYF	TGCGCCAGCAGCCAAGATGCGGGGGGGGTCTACGAGCAGTACTTC
TRBV6-6	TRBJ2-7	-	TRBD2	CASSYSTSGGYEQYF	TGTGCCAGCAGTTACTCGACTAGCGGGGGGTACGAGCAGTACTTC
TRBV27	TRBJ2-5	few	-	CASSSTIPQETQYF	TGTGCCAGCAGTTCTACGATCCCCCAAGAGACCCAGTACTTC
TRBV6-5	TRBJ2-7	-	-	CASSYSTGEGEQYF	TGTGCCAGCAGTTACTCGACAGGGGAGGGGGAGCAGTACTTC
TRBV27	TRBJ1-1	-	TRBD1	CASSATGGNTEAFF	TGTGCCAGCAGTGCGACAGGGGGGAACACTGAAGCTTTCTTT
TRBV14	TRBJ1-1	-	TRBD1	CASSQDPLGTAPTGGF	TGTGCCAGCAGCCAAGATCCGTTAGGGACAGCTCCCACTGGGGGCTTT
TRBV30	TRBJ1-5	-	-	CAWRGVNSNQPQHF	TGTGCCTGGAGGGGCGTAAATAGCAATCAGCCCCAGCATTTT
TRBV30	TRBJ2-7	once	-	CAWNDSPYEQYF	TGTGCCTGGAATGACAGTCCCTACGAGCAGTACTTC
TRBV28	TRBJ2-7	once	-	CASSLGPSLSYEQYF	TGTGCCAGCAGTTTAGGCCCTTCGCTTTCCTACGAGCAGTACTTC